These 8 T cell receptor beta chains originate from one sample sequenced in a study of blood T cell repertoires in COVID-19. Assay used: immunoSEQ multiplex PCR; TCRdb lists only in-frame clones, some missing. The sample shows around 240,000 clones, 75% to 90% of them seen only once. Sequenced sample: PBMCs or T cells enriched from blood (not recorded which). The receptors stem from a woman in her forties or fifties who had recovered from COVID-19.

The chain combines TRBV20-1 with TRBJ2-7; TRBD1 might be the D (5 bases). This CDR3 contains 11 residues. Trimming stripped 3 bases from V and 4 bases from J, with 7 bases between. Germline V gives CDR1 DFQATT, CDR2 SNEGSKA (reference sequence). CDR3 residues: CSASDRYEQYF. CDR3 DNA sequence: TGCAGTGCTAGTGACAGATACGAGCAGTACTTC.

V gene TRBV19 combines with J gene TRBJ1-4; weak D call: TRBD1 (6 bases). This CDR3 has 14 amino acids. CDR1 is LNHDA, CDR2 SQIVND, per germline (reference sequence). V was shortened by 7 bases and J by 7 bases, with 16 bases between the two germline ends. In DNA form, the CDR3 reads TGTGCCAGTACCCAACAGGGAAAGGTTGAAAAACTGTTTTTT. Its protein is CASTQQGKVEKLFF.

The chain joins TRBV6-5 to TRBJ1-5, with 7 bases matching TRBD1. V was pared by 6 bases and J by 7 bases, with 12 bases of the junction left unmatched. Germline V lookup: CDR1 MNHEY, CDR2 SVGAGI. CDR3 length: 15 amino acids. The CDR3 bases are TGTGCCAGCAGGACTTTCGGGCAGGGGGAACAGCCCCAGCATTTT. Translation: CASRTFGQGEQPQHF.

The V and J genes are TRBV2 and TRBJ2-5; 8 bases are a match to TRBD2. Germline V lookup: CDR1 SNHLY, CDR2 FYNNEI. J lost 4 bases, V lost 2 bases, and 6 bases had no gene match. The CDR3 consists of 15 residues. The DNA for the CDR3 is TGTGCCAGCAGTGAAAGACGGGGGGGAGGAGAGACCCAGTACTTC. This codes for CASSERRGGGETQYF.

CDR3 bases: TGTGCCACCCGGATCGGGGGGGTGAGCACCGGGGAGCTGTTTTTT. Translating it yields CATRIGGVSTGELFF. The chain links TRBV6-5 to TRBJ2-2, with 8 bases fitting TRBD2. The CDR3 loop spans 15 amino acids. After removal of 10 bases from V and 4 bases from J, the junction contained 11 bases not matched to a gene. Germline V gene lookup returns CDR1 MNHEY and CDR2 SVGAGI.

In DNA form, the CDR3 reads TGTGCCAGCAGCTCCGGGTGGGGGGTTAGCGGGAGGCCCACAGATACGCAGTATTTT. Amino acid sequence: CASSSGWGVSGRPTDTQYF. J is TRBJ2-3 and V is TRBV9, with 10 bases that match TRBD2. The ends lost 4 bases at V and 2 bases at J; junction bases unmatched: 16. CDR1 and CDR2 from the germline V gene are SGDLS and YYNGEE. The CDR3 has 19 amino acids.

This chain uses TRBV5-1 with TRBJ2-6; 9 bases are a match to TRBD1. Germline CDR1 SGHRS, CDR2 YFSETQ. The CDR3 runs 18 residues. V trimming: 4 bases; J trimming: 0 bases; junction bases outside the gene matches: 8. The CDR3 DNA reads as TGCGCCAGCAGCCGACAAGGACAGGGGAGCTCTGGGGCCAACGTCCTGACTTTC. Translating gives CASSRQGQGSSGANVLTF. The full variable domain, its missing parts supplied by reference TRBV5-1 and TRBJ2-6, is KAGVTQTPRYLIKTRGQQVTLSCSPISGHRSVSWYQQTPGQGLQFLFEYFSETQRNKGNFPGRFSGRQFSNSRSEMNVSTLELGDSALYLCASSRQGQGSSGANVLTFGAGSRLTVL.

DNA of the CDR3: TGCAGCGGCAGAAAAGGGACAAGGGAAAAACTGTTTTTT. This gives the protein CSGRKGTREKLFF. This chain links TRBV29-1 with TRBJ1-4, with D tentatively TRBD1 (6 bases). Trimming shortened V by 7 bases and J by 8 bases, and 17 bases separated the two germline ends. Germline V gene data show CDR1 as SQVTM and CDR2 as ANQGSEA. The CDR3 contains 13 residues.